This T cell receptor (beta chain) appears in the sequencing data of a study of blood T cell repertoires in COVID-19. Study at large: Nucleic acid was either cDNA or gDNA, and it came from T cells, B-cell-depleted T cells, or PBMCs.

CDR1 and CDR2 (germline): KGHSH, LQKENI. J was trimmed by 3 bases and V by 4 bases; bases with no gene match: 1. The CDR3 sequence is 14 residues long. TCRdb keeps only in-frame clones here, not all; method: immunoSEQ multiplex PCR. This table has around 80,000 clones, about nine tenths appearing once. Sequenced material: peripheral blood. This chain uses TRBV18 with TRBJ2-5; 11 bases map to TRBD2. The receptor was isolated from a human donor in a cohort sampled during active COVID-19. Here the CDR3 reads CASSQGLAEETQYF. The CDR3 DNA sequence: TGTGCCAGCTCACAGGGACTAGCGGAAGAGACCCAGTACTTC.